This T cell receptor (beta chain) was found in a study of cytomegalovirus exposure and HLA in healthy donors (dated by TCRdb to between 2016 and 2019). Describing the broader study: In an earlier analysis of 587 of the donors, 250 to 350 Gb of sequence data and some 120 million unique TCR beta sequences from roughly 180 million T cells were reported. Approximately 300 gigabases of sequencing data and approximately 93 million unique TCR sequences were included in an early release covering 500 to 750 HLA-typed donors. Among the approximately 400 genotyped donors, around 81% belonged to the genetic ancestry cluster associated with self-reported Caucasian donors. The study aimed to test whether cataloging public T cell receptors could reveal signatures of past pathogen exposure. The T cell repertoires of about 700 subjects were profiled by immunosequencing and related to cytomegalovirus serostatus. A separate validation cohort of approximately 120 different subjects was used in addition to the roughly 670-subject first cohort. To predict cytomegalovirus infection status, the study combined high-throughput TCR immunosequencing, statistical association of individual TCRs with disease status, and machine learning. To study patterns of TCR occurrence, a later analysis re-analyzed previously published TCR beta repertoires from 500 to 850 donors and added high-resolution HLA genotyping. The later analysis used no new phenotypic data to find candidate immune exposures, relying instead on TCR beta sequences and their occurrence across donors. An earlier analysis of some 500 of the donors used high-throughput TCR beta sequencing to judge whether each TCR beta V gene segment behaved as functional or pseudogenic. Donor age, sex, ethnicity and CMV serostatus were compiled alongside the repertoire data. A later genetic analysis used genome-wide SNP genotypes for about 60% of the 666 donors, treating that subset as a discovery cohort. Every repertoire in the discovery cohort had been generated on one and the same sequencing platform. Class I and class II HLA loci were covered by the typing at four-digit resolution. Typing coverage varied by locus: roughly 629-640 donors for A, B, C, DRB1 and DQB1; roughly 500 for DQA1; approximately 610 for DPA1; 450 to 480 for DPB1. Because of strong linkage in the cohort, roughly 5 DR-DQ haplotypes were treated as single units for association and clustering. On average, roughly 200,000 unique TCR beta nucleotide sequences were sequenced per donor among some 430 genotyped donors of the cohort, with 15% to 20% of those sequences being non-productive. The investigation overall reported the following: In a later analysis, HLA-associated TCR beta chains showed more clonal expansion and lower generation probabilities than non-associated chains that were equally common. Correlated functional status among segregating V segments might be attributable to linkage disequilibrium, but an unknown experimental factor could not be ruled out. A further reported finding was that TCR beta sequences accurately predicted the HLA-A and HLA-B alleles for most subjects in the first cohort. According to the authors, the approach could potentially be generalized to other disease states and immunological phenotypes. A cluster of highly shared sequence variants was judged likely to be a technical artifact of the sequencing pipeline. The study listed 164 TCR beta chains as associated with cytomegalovirus. The earlier analysis of around 600 of the donors excluded about 16 rarely observed V segments, including chromosome 9 orphons, because counts were too low. In an earlier analysis of 587 of the donors, most TCR beta V segments appeared in productive rearrangements about 87% or about 30% of the time, broadly matching IMGT annotations. Specific HLA alleles were associated with 15,000 to 20,000 TCR beta sequences at a false discovery rate of 0.05 in a later analysis. Only TCR beta chains were sequenced in this cohort, and the absence of alpha or paired-chain data limited detectable features. In a later analysis, several top co-occurrence clusters were reported to appear linked to parvovirus B19, influenza, CMV and Epstein-Barr virus. The only immune exposure information available for the cohort was CMV serostatus. Some IMGT-functional V segments, including TRBV6-2 and TRBV6-3, could not be distinguished by the 87-base-pair reads and were therefore excluded. The presence/absence analyses assumed that sequencing depth was roughly uniform across donors, and that assumption may not be true. According to a later analysis, TCR association rates differed among HLA loci, with DRB1 alleles showing the most associated TCRs and HLA-C alleles showing the fewest. Across donors, most TCR sequences were observed very rarely, whereas some public TCRs were present in many individuals. In vitro tests confirmed that a few of the cytomegalovirus-associated TCR beta chains recognize cytomegalovirus antigens. Most CMV-associated TCR beta chains appeared to be HLA-restricted in a later analysis, and the HLA associations seemed to be driven largely by CMV exposure. In both the original and validation cohorts, the classifier was reported to diagnose cytomegalovirus status with high specificity and sensitivity. According to a later genetic analysis, donors in an Asian-associated ancestry cluster had fewer N-insertions in productive TCRs than the approximately 630-donor mean. HLA typing was unavailable for some donors at each locus, so association tests used only the typed subset. When HLA alleles, especially DR and DQ, strongly co-occurred, attributing TCR associations to individual alleles was difficult. A later genetic analysis associated a missense DCLRE1C variant with V-gene and J-gene trimming of TCR beta chains, and an independent cohort replicated the association.

On this clone itself: What antigen it recognizes has not been identified. Base-call qualities are not available, and no considerably larger clone is one nucleotide away.

Measured from the cysteine to the phenylalanine, the CDR3 is 14 residues long. Just the 42-base CDR3 DNA is kept, in frame starting at base 1. V and J lose 4 bases and 2 bases, and a span of 11 bases separates them. CDR1 LGHNA and CDR2 YSLEER are derived from the germline V gene. The cohort comprised under 700 healthy bone marrow donors. Cohort members were all nominally healthy when sampled, although unrecorded immune exposures were likely present. The donor was CMV seronegative and belonged to the group of 352 seronegative cohort members. A peripheral blood sample was collected from each donor, and TCR beta sequencing was performed on peripheral blood mononuclear cells. Genomic DNA was extracted from the blood cell samples with the Qiagen DNeasy Blood Extraction Kit. Library prep was done by the immunoSEQ multiplex PCR assay. For the multiplex PCR, a mixture combining 60 forward primers for TCR Vbeta segments and 13 reverse primers for TCR Jbeta segments was used. A multiplex PCR assay on genomic DNA amplified the CDR3 region of rearranged TCR beta genes. Amplified TCR beta libraries were sequenced as 87-base-pair reads on the Illumina HiSeq System. As for the original processing: In a later analysis, around 80 million unique TCR beta chains were counted across the 500 to 700 repertoires, and around 10 million of these chains were shared by at least two donors. A nearest-neighbor algorithm error-corrected the raw reads and collapsed the reads into unique sequences, merging closely related sequences to remove PCR and sequencing errors. CDR3 sequences were aligned to IMGT reference sequences to assign V, D and J gene segments. For a sequence to be retained, a match of at least six nucleotides to both a V gene segment and a J gene segment was required. A rearrangement counted as productive if the CDR3 had no stop codons and remained in frame with V and J, and every other rearrangement counted as non-productive. Following IMGT convention, CDR3 was defined as the stretch from the second conserved V-encoded cysteine up to the conserved J-encoded phenylalanine. In an earlier analysis of approximately 590 of the donors, sequences lacking an unambiguous match to a single V gene segment were excluded. In an earlier analysis of a few hundred of the donors, V segments were called functional above 56.7% productive rearrangements and were called segregating when the between-donor standard deviation exceeded 5%. A statistical classification framework was built to diagnose cytomegalovirus status from the catalog of TCR beta chain sequences. A later analysis assigned V and J genes by comparing TCR nucleotide sequences with IMGT/GENE-DB human TR gene sequences. In a later analysis, CDR3 sequences and most-parsimonious VDJ recombination scenarios were assigned using the TCRdist pipeline. In a later analysis, each TCR beta chain was defined by its CDR3 amino acid sequence together with its V-gene family, and reads without a unique V-gene family were excluded. As a way to deal with suspected cross-contamination and a sequencing artifact, a later analysis dropped hundreds of nucleotide sequences that were highly shared and had low generation probability. A later analysis calculated a clonal expansion index for each public chain from normalized within-repertoire ranks of inferred template counts. In a later analysis, generation probabilities were computed with a VDJ recombination model fitted to out-of-frame rearrangements, and the resulting probabilities were checked against IGoR. Hypergeometric tests were used in a later analysis to score TCR-TCR, TCR-HLA and TCR-CMV co-occurrence, with a repertoire-size bias correction applied to the TCR pairs. False discovery rates were estimated in a later analysis by permuting HLA or CMV assignments 20 times. In a later analysis, co-occurring TCRs were grouped with DBSCAN, and TCRdist sequence similarity was added when clustering was performed within HLA-allele-positive subsets. Repertoires with fewer than 30,000 or more than 120,000 public chains, plus five repertoires with anomalous nucleotide sharing, were excluded from co-occurrence clustering. Imported from immuneACCESS, the table was reduced by TCRdb to in-frame sequences with V and J called. These copies leave out some clones; in studies compared against another copy, an unresolved V gene accounts for under half, and the cause of the remainder is not known. V and J calls and clone size come straight from that table; D and trimming were deduced from the DNA. This sample comprises 150,000 to 200,000 clones, around 80% of them detected only once. Approximately 1.1% of the sample is taken by the ten largest.

The rearranged segments are TRBV4-3 and TRBJ1-2; the D gene remains uncertain. Sequencing was done on a sample of PBMCs. The sequence derives from a woman aged 40 to 50 in good health and CMV-seronegative. The sequence in DNA is TGCGCCAGCAGCCCCTCGAGAGGGAACTATGGCTACACCTTC. This yields the protein CASSPSRGNYGYTF.